This TCR beta chain came from a study of blood T cell repertoires in COVID-19. At the level of the study: Spain, Italy and the United States supplied samples that represented acute and convalescent COVID-19.

V was clipped by 5 bases and J by 6 bases, with 21 bases between them. The germline CDR1 and CDR2 sequences are MDHEN and SYDVKM. This CDR3 has 16 residues. The table lists this clone with a count of one. Sequencing used immunoSEQ multiplex PCR; TCRdb keeps in-frame clones, though not all of them. The sample holds around 180,000 clones, about 85% seen once. The clonotype originates from a woman younger than 45 with active or convalescent COVID-19. The material sequenced was peripheral blood. The chain uses TRBV28 and TRBJ2-3; D remains unclear. The CDR3 protein is CASSRYWASDSDTQYF. In DNA form, the CDR3 reads TGTGCCAGCAGTCGCTATTGGGCTTCGGATTCTGATACGCAGTATTTT.